There are many counts of the clone carrying this TCR beta chain. This specimen belongs to a study of human T cells and chemical hapten exposure. It was the library that attached unique molecular identifiers to individual cDNA molecules. TCRdb fed the RACE reads into MiXCR, producing one record per CDR3 protein. The sample has around 130,000 distinct CDR3 sequences; 12% are singletons. The CDR3 covers 12 residues. V lost 3 bases, J lost 4 bases, and 9 bases lay in between. Germline CDR1 and CDR2: SQVTM and ANQGSEA. As to time point: patch test 2, 6 weeks after DPC sensitization. As to treatment: therapeutic diphenylcyclopropenone sensitization with weekly scalp DPC.

The TCR originated in a woman in her fifties or sixties with alopecia areata. Some clones in this sample may be carry-over from other donors' samples. The sequencing here drew on whole blood, taken in connection with sensitization to the hapten diphenylcyclopropenone (DPC). The V call is TRBV29-1, the J call TRBJ2-5; D uncertain. This chain's CDR3 is CSVDRIGETQYF. CDR3 DNA sequence: TGCAGCGTTGACCGGATAGGAGAGACCCAGTACTTC. The whole variable domain, filled in from reference TRBV29-1 and TRBJ2-5, reads SAVISQKPSRDICQRGTSLTIQCQVDSQVTMMFWYRQQPGQSLTLIATANQGSEATYESGFVIDKFPISRPNLTFSTLTVSNMSPEDSSIYLCSVDRIGETQYFGPGTRLLVL.